A single sample gave rise to the 14 T cell receptor beta chains below, sequenced in a study of T-cell memory formation after mild COVID-19. TCRdb recomputed calls from the 5' RACE reads with MiXCR, one row per CDR3 protein. The sample lists some 290,000 distinct CDR3 sequences; 16% were seen once. The sequencing input was PBMCs or a T cell subset sorted from them (not recorded which). Source of these receptors: a man younger than 35 who had mild COVID-19 (a few samples of this study predate the infection). Cell type and time point are not known.

The chain employs TRBV7-9 and TRBJ2-1, with D possibly TRBD1 on 6 matching bases. The germline V gene encodes CDR1 SEHNR and CDR2 FQNEAQ (reference sequence). The CDR3 has 19 residues. The V gene lost 5 bases and the J gene lost 4 bases, with 27 bases spanning the gap. The CDR3 loop reads CASSLIIVQGPLPYNEQFF. In nucleotides, the CDR3 is TGTGCCAGCAGCCTCATCATCGTTCAGGGGCCCCTACCTTACAATGAGCAGTTCTTC.

The chain employs TRBV12-3 or TRBV12-4 and TRBJ1-1; no clear D gene. The CDR3 sequence is 14 residues long. V lost 4 bases to trimming and J lost 3 bases, with 12 bases between them. CDR3 sequence reads: CASSSWFKDTEAFF. CDR3 in DNA: TGTGCCAGCAGTTCTTGGTTTAAGGACACTGAAGCTTTCTTT.

This clonotype occurred a few times. The V and J genes are TRBV12-3 or TRBV12-4 and TRBJ1-1; 8 nucleotides align to TRBD1. The CDR3 is made up of 16 amino acids. With V trimmed by 5 bases and J by 1 base, 9 bases remained unmatched. The CDR3 loop is CASSRTPGQENTEAFF. The CDR3 region has the DNA TGTGCCAGCAGTCGCACGCCGGGACAGGAGAACACTGAAGCTTTCTTT.

The J gene is TRBJ1-6, the V gene TRBV12-3 or TRBV12-4; 9 bases line up with TRBD1. After removal of 6 bases from V and 9 bases from J, the junction contained 3 bases not matched to a gene. The CDR3 sequence is 13 residues long. CDR3 bases: TGTGCCAGCAGGGGACAGGGTTTTTCACCCCTCCACTTT. This codes for CASRGQGFSPLHF.

The sample holds a few counts of this clonotype. The chain combines TRBV6-5 with TRBJ2-5; D remains ambiguous. The V end was cut by 1 base, the J end by 1 base, with 7 bases between. From germline, CDR1 is MNHEY and CDR2 SVGAGI. The CDR3 contains 14 residues. DNA for the CDR3: TGTGCCAGCAGTTACTTATGGGGCCAAGAGACCCAGTACTTC. Translation: CASSYLWGQETQYF.

A few counts support this clonotype. This chain links TRBV5-1 with TRBJ2-3, with D unresolved. Germline CDR1 SGHRS, CDR2 YFSETQ. The germline V and J ends were trimmed by 4 bases and 4 bases, with 4 bases remaining between them. There are 11 residues in the CDR3. CDR3 in amino acids: CASSTADTQYF. The CDR3, as DNA: TGCGCCAGCAGCACTGCAGATACGCAGTATTTT.

This rearrangement joins TRBV12-3 or TRBV12-4 to TRBJ1-1, with no clear D. Trimming removed 6 bases at V and 1 base at J, with 12 bases between. CDR3 length: 14 amino acids. The DNA for the CDR3 is TGTGCCAGCAGGGGCGGATCAGGGAACACTGAAGCTTTCTTT. This codes for CASRGGSGNTEAFF.

This chain links TRBV7-2 with TRBJ2-3; D uncertain. Trimming pared 3 bases from V and 5 bases from J, leaving 6 bases between. The CDR3 runs 12 residues. Germline CDR1 SGHTA, CDR2 FQGNSA. As DNA, the CDR3 is TGTGCCAGCAGCTTTACCGGAGATACGCAGTATTTT. Its protein is CASSFTGDTQYF.

J is TRBJ2-3 and V is TRBV5-4; 14 bases agree with TRBD2. Germline assignment: CDR1 SGHNT and CDR2 YYREEE (reference sequence). The CDR3 runs 16 residues. Germline trimming cut 0 bases from V and 6 bases from J; bases unmatched to any gene: 3. Written as DNA, the CDR3 is TGTGCCAGCAGCTTGGAGGGACTAGCGGGGGTGGATACGCAGTATTTT. Translating it yields CASSLEGLAGVDTQYF.

This clonotype was seen a few times. The rearrangement uses TRBV6-2 or TRBV6-3 and TRBJ2-7, with 11 bases fitting TRBD2. This CDR3 spans 20 amino acids. From germline, CDR1 is MNHEY and CDR2 SVGEGT. Unmatched junction bases numbered 21, after V lost 6 bases and J lost 2 bases. The CDR3 protein is CASSLRDETSGKGPAYEQYV. The CDR3, as DNA: TGTGCCAGCAGCCTAAGGGACGAGACTAGCGGGAAGGGGCCCGCCTACGAGCAGTACGTC.

This clonotype showed up just a few times. V usage is TRBV12-3 or TRBV12-4 and J usage is TRBJ1-5; weak D call: TRBD1 (6 bases). This CDR3 contains 13 residues. V lost 8 bases and J lost 5, with 13 bases in between. The CDR3 loop is CASGSQGDQPQHF. The CDR3 DNA reads as TGTGCCAGCGGGTCACAGGGAGATCAGCCCCAGCATTTT.

This clonotype was found a few times. The V and J genes are TRBV4-2 and TRBJ2-5; tentatively, D is TRBD2 (7 bases). Trimming pared 0 bases from V and 5 bases from J, leaving 13 bases between. This CDR3 is 15 amino acids long. CDR1 LGHNA and CDR2 YNFKEQ come from the germline V gene. The CDR3 is CASSQEWTRGETQYF. The CDR3 nucleotides are TGTGCCAGCAGCCAAGAGTGGACTAGGGGGGAGACCCAGTACTTC.

This clonotype was counted between two and nine times. This chain connects TRBV5-6 to TRBJ1-5, with D possibly matching TRBD1 (5 bases). Germline V gives CDR1 SGHDT, CDR2 YYEEEE. CDR3 length: 14 amino acids. V lost 4 bases to trimming and J lost 1 base, with 9 bases between them. CDR3 protein: CASSTRQSNQPQHF. The CDR3 DNA is TGTGCCAGCAGCACCAGACAGAGCAATCAGCCCCAGCATTTT.

The chain uses TRBV7-9 and TRBJ2-1; no clear D. CDR3 size: 12 residues. V was cut by 5 bases and J by 5 bases, with 7 bases left in between. CDR1 is SEHNR and CDR2 is FQNEAQ in the germline V gene (reference sequence). CDR3 nucleotides: TGTGCCAGCAGCCGGAGAAACAATGAGCAGTTCTTC. Translating gives CASSRRNNEQFF.